The clone carrying this T cell receptor (beta chain) was detected ten times or more. The antigen is not known. This specimen comes from a study of early T cells in non-severe SARS-CoV-2 infection. Study-wide results and limits: Matching against VDJdb likely underestimated virus-specific expansions, favoring anti-spike CD8.

Tagging with unique molecular identifiers was applied to individual cDNA molecules. Each CDR3 protein gets one entry after TCRdb re-called the 5' RACE reads with MiXCR. The repertoire has 30,000 to 35,000 distinct CDR3 sequences, approximately 4.4% of them found once; the top ten carry approximately 7.5%. This CDR3 comprises 15 residues. With 3 bases clipped from V and 11 bases from J, the junction kept 9 bases outside the gene matches. Germline V CDR1 and CDR2: SGHRS, YFSETQ. Sequenced material: whole blood. The chain employs TRBV5-1 and TRBJ2-3, with TRBD2 identical over 13 bases. The TCR comes from an adult who was a healthcare worker with PCR-confirmed SARS-CoV-2 infection or an uninfected control (not recorded which). CDR3 sequence reads: CASSSGTSGERKQYF. The CDR3 region has the DNA TGCGCCAGCAGCTCCGGGACTAGCGGGGAGAGAAAGCAGTATTTT.